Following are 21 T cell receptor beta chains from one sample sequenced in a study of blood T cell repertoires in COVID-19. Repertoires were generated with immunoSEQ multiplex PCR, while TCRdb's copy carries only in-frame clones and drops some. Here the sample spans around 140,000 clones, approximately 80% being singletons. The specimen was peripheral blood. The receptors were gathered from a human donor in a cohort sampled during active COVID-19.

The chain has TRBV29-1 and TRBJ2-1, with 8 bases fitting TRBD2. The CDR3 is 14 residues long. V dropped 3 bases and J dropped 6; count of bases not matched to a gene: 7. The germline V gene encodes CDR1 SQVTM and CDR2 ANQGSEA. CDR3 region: CSVDKRESVNEQFF. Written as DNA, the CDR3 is TGCAGCGTTGATAAGCGGGAGTCCGTCAATGAGCAGTTCTTC.

CDR3 DNA: TGTGCCAGCAGTAATCGGGATTCCGGCACAGATACGCAGTATTTT. This translates into CASSNRDSGTDTQYF. The chain is built from TRBV28 and TRBJ2-3; the D gene is possibly TRBD2 (5 bases). Germline CDR1 and CDR2: MDHEN and SYDVKM. V was cut by 5 bases and J by 1 base, with 13 bases left in between. CDR3 length equals 15 residues.

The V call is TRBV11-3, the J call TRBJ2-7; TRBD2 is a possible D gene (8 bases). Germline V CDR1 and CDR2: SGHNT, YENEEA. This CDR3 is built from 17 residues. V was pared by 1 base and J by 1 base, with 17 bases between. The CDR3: CASSLGSGTDRSYEQYF. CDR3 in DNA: TGTGCCAGCAGCTTAGGTAGCGGGACAGATCGATCCTACGAGCAGTACTTC.

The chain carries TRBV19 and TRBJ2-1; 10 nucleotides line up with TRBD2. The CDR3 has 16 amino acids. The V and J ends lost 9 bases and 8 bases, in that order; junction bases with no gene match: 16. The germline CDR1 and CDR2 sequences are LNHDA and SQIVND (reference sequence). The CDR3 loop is CASNPMGLASPDEQFF. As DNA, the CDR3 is TGTGCCAGCAACCCCATGGGACTAGCGAGTCCTGATGAGCAGTTCTTC.

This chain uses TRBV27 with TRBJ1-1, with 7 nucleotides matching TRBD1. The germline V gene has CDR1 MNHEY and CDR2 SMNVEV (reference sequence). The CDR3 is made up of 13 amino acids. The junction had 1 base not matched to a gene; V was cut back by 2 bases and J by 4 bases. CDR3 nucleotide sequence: TGTGCCAGCAGTTTAAACAGGGGCACTGAAGCTTTCTTT. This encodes CASSLNRGTEAFF.

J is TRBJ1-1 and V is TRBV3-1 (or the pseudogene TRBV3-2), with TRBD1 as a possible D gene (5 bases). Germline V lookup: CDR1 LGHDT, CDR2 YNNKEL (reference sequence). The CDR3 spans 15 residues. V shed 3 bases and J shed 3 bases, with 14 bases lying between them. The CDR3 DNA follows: TGTGCCAGCAGCCAGGCGGGGGGGGGATACACTGAAGCTTTCTTT. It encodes CASSQAGGGYTEAFF.

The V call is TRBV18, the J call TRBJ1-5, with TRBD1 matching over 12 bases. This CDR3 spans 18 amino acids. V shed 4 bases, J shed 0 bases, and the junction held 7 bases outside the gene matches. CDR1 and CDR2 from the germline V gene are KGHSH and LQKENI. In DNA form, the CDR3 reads TGTGCCAGCTCACGGTCCGGGACAGGGGGCCTTAGCAATCAGCCCCAGCATTTT. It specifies CASSRSGTGGLSNQPQHF.

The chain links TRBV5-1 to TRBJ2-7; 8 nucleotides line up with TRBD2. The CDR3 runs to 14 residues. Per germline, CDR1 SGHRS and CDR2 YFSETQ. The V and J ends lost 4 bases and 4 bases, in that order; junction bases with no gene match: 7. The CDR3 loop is CASSSGGATYEQYF. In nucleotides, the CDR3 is TGCGCCAGCAGCAGCGGGGGCGCAACATACGAGCAGTACTTC.

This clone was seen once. The CDR3 DNA reads as TGTGCCAGCAGTTCTAGCCAGTCGAACTATGGCTACACCTTC. Protein sequence: CASSSSQSNYGYTF. The chain links TRBV27 to TRBJ1-2, with D unclear. CDR3 length: 14 amino acids. Germline CDR1 reads MNHEY; CDR2 reads SMNVEV (reference sequence). V was trimmed by 4 bases and J by 2 bases, leaving 11 bases between them.

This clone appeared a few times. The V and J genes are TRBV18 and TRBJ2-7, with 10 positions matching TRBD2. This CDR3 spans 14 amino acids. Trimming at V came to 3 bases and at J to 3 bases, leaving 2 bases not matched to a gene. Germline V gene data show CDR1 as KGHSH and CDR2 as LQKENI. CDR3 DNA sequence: TGTGCCAGCTCACCCCGGACTAGCGGCTACGAGCAGTACTTC. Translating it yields CASSPRTSGYEQYF.

CDR3 residues: CASSPGSGIGTGYNYGYTF. The CDR3 DNA reads TGCGCCAGCAGCCCAGGTAGCGGGATCGGGACAGGGTATAACTATGGCTACACCTTC. The chain joins TRBV5-1 to TRBJ1-2; 9 bases match TRBD1. The CDR3 is made up of 19 amino acids. Germline V CDR1 and CDR2: SGHRS, YFSETQ. J lost 1 base, V lost 4 bases, and 17 bases had no gene match.

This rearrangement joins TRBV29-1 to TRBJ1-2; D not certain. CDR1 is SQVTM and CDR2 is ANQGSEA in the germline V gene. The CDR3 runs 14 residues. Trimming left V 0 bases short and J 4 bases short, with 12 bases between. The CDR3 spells CSVEEAREFYGYTF. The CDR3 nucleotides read TGCAGCGTTGAAGAAGCCCGAGAGTTCTATGGCTACACCTTC.

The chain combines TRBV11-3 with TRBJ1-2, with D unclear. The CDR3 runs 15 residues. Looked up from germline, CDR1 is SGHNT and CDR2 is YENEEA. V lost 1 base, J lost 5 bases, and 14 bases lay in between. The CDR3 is CASSLVTGDWYGYTF. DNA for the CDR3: TGTGCCAGCAGCTTAGTAACCGGGGATTGGTATGGCTACACCTTC.

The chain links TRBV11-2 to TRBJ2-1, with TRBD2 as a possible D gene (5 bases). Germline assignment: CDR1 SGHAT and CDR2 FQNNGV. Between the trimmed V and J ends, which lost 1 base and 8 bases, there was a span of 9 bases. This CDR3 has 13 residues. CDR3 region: CASSLGTWDEQFF. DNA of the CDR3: TGTGCCAGCAGCTTAGGGACTTGGGATGAGCAGTTCTTC.

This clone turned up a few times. The CDR3 nucleotides read TGTGCCAGCAGCTTAGCGCCTAGCGGGAGTAAAAATGAGCAGTTCTTC. Its translation: CASSLAPSGSKNEQFF. This chain connects TRBV7-2 to TRBJ2-1, with 10 positions matching TRBD2. The V gene's germline CDR1 is SGHTA and CDR2 FQGNSA. The V segment lost 0 bases and the J segment 7 bases; nucleotides outside the gene matches: 6. The CDR3 has 16 residues.

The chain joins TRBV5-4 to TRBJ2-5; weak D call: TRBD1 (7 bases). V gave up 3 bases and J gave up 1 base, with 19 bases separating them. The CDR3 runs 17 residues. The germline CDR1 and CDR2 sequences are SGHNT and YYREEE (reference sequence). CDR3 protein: CASSSPGRDRSQETQYF. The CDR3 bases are TGTGCCAGCAGCTCACCGGGGCGGGACAGATCCCAAGAGACCCAGTACTTC.

CDR3 DNA sequence: TGTGCCAGCACCCAGAACACTGAAGCTTTCTTT. Its protein product is CASTQNTEAFF. The rearrangement uses TRBV6-6 and TRBJ1-1; D uncertain. CDR1 and CDR2 from the germline V gene are MNHNY and SVGAGI (reference sequence). V was trimmed by 7 bases and J by 1 base, leaving 4 bases between them. The CDR3 consists of 11 residues.

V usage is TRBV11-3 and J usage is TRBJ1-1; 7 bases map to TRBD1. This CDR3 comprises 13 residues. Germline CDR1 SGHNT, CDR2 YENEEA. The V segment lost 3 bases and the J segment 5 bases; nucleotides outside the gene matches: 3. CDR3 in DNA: TGTGCCAGCAGCTTCAACAGGGGAACTGAAGCTTTCTTT. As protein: CASSFNRGTEAFF.

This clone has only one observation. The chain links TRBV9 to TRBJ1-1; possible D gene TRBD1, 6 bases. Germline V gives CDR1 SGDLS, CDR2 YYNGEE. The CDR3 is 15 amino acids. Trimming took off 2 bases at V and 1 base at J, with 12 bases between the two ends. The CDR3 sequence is CASSVRGAANTEAFF. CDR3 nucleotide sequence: TGTGCCAGCAGCGTGCGGGGGGCAGCGAACACTGAAGCTTTCTTT.

This chain's CDR3 is CASSIDRVEKLFF. The CDR3 DNA sequence: TGTGCCAGTAGTATCGACAGGGTTGAAAAACTGTTTTTT. The J gene is TRBJ1-4, the V gene TRBV19; TRBD1 matches 7 bases. Germline lookup yields CDR1 LNHDA and CDR2 SQIVND (reference sequence). The CDR3 has 13 residues. Trimming took 3 bases from V and 7 from J; bases not matched to a gene: 2.

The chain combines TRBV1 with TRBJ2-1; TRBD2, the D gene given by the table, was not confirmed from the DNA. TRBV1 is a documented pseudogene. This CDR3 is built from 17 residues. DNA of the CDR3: TGCACCAGCAGCTTCCGACCCGCTAGCGGGAGTGGTAATGAGCAGTTCTTC. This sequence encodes CTSSFRPASGSGNEQFF.